The T cell receptor beta chain described here comes from a study of control samples from healthy donors and cancer patients. Sequenced by immunoSEQ multiplex PCR; TCRdb stores in-frame clones only, minus some. The sample shows about 70,000 clones, 94% of them seen only once. The germline V gene encodes CDR1 LGHDT and CDR2 YNNKEL (reference sequence). V was clipped by 6 bases and J by 1 base, with 12 bases between them. The CDR3 is made up of 14 amino acids. The specimen was blood. The receptor comes from a woman under 40 in good health. The gene calls are TRBV3-1 (or the pseudogene TRBV3-2) and TRBJ1-2; no clear D gene. The CDR3 nucleotides are TGTGCCAGCAGTCCGCTGGCTGGTAACTATGGCTACACCTTC. Amino acid sequence: CASSPLAGNYGYTF.